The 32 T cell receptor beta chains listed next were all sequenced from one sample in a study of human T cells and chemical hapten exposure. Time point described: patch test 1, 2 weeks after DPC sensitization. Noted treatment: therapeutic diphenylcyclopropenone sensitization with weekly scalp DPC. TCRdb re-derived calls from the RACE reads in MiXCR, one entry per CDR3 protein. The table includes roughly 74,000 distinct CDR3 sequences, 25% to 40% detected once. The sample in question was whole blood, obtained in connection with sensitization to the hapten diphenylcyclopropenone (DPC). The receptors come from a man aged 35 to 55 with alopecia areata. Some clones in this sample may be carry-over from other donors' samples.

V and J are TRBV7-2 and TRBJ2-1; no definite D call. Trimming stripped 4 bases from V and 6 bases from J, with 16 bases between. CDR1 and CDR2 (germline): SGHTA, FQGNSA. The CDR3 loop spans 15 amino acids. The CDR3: CASSSSWSFSNEQFF. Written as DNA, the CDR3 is TGTGCCAGCAGCTCCTCTTGGTCCTTCTCCAATGAGCAGTTCTTC.

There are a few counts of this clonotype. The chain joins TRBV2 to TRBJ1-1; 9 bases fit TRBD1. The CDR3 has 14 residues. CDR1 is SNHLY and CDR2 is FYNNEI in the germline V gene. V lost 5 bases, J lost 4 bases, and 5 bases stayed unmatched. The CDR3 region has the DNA TGTGCCAGCAGTAAGGGACAGGGCTCCACTGAAGCTTTCTTT. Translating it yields CASSKGQGSTEAFF.

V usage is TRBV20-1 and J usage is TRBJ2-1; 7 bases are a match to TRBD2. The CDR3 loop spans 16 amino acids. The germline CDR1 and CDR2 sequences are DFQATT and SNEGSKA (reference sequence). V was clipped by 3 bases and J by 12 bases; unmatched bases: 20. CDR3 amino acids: CSASRLREEVHGVQFF. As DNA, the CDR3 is TGCAGTGCTAGTCGGTTACGGGAGGAGGTACATGGAGTGCAGTTCTTC.

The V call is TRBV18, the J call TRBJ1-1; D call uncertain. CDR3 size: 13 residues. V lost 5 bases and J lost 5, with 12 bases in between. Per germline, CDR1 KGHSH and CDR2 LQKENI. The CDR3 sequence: CASSDLRGTEAFF. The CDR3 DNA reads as TGTGCCAGCTCAGACCTACGAGGAACTGAAGCTTTCTTT. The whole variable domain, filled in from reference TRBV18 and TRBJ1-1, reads NAGVMQNPRHLVRRRGQEARLRCSPMKGHSHVYWYRQLPEEGLKFMVYLQKENIIDESGMPKERFSAEFPKEGPSILRIQQVVRGDSAAYFCASSDLRGTEAFFGQGTRLTVV.

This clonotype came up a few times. The CDR3 bases are TGCGCCAGCAGCCAGACAGTGACTAGCGATACGCAGTATTTT. It is translated as CASSQTVTSDTQYF. The chain uses TRBV4-1 and TRBJ2-3, with 7 bases fitting TRBD2. Germline-derived CDR1 and CDR2 are MGHRA and YSYEKL. This CDR3 contains 14 residues. J gave up 6 bases and V 3 bases, and 6 bases lay outside the gene matches.

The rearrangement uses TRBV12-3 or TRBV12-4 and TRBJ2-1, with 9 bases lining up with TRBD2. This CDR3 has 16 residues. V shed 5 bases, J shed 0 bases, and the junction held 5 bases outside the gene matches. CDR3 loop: CASSTGLASSYNEQFF. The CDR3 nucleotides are TGTGCCAGCAGTACCGGACTAGCGAGCTCCTACAATGAGCAGTTCTTC.

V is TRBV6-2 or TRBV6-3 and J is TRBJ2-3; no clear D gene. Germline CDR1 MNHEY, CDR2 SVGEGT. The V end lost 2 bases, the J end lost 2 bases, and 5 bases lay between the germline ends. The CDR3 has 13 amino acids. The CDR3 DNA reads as TGTGCCAGCAGTTACGGGGTCACAGATACGCAGTATTTT. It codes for CASSYGVTDTQYF.

For the CDR3, the DNA is TGCAGCGTTTCATATTGGGGTACTGAAGCTTTCTTT. It yields the protein CSVSYWGTEAFF. The chain recombines TRBV29-1 with TRBJ1-1, with D uncertain. Trimming removed 5 bases from V and 5 bases from J, with 12 bases in between. The germline gives CDR1 SQVTM, CDR2 ANQGSEA. The CDR3 has 12 amino acids.

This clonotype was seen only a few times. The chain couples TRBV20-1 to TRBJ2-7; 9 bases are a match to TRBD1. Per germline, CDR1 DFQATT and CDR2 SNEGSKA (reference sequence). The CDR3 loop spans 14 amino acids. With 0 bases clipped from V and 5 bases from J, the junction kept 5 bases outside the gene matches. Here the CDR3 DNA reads TGCAGTGCTAGAGACCGGGACAGGGTCCACGAGCAGTACTTC. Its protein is CSARDRDRVHEQYF.

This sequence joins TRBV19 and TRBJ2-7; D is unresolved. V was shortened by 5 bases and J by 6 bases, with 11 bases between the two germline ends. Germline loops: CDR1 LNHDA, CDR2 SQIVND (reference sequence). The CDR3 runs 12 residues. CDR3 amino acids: CASSGWTGEQYF. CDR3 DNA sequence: TGTGCCAGTAGTGGATGGACGGGCGAGCAGTACTTC.

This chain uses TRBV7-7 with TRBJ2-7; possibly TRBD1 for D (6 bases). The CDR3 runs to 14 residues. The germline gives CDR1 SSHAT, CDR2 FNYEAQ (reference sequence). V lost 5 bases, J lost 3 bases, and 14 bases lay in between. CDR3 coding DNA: TGTGCCAGCAGCCTAGGGGGATACTACTACGAGCAGTACTTC. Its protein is CASSLGGYYYEQYF.

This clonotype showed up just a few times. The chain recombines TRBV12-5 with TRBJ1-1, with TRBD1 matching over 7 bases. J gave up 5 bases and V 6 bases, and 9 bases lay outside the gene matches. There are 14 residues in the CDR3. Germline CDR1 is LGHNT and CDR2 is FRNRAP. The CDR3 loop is CASGNRDSRTEAFF. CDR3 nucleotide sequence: TGTGCTAGTGGAAATCGGGACAGCCGGACTGAAGCTTTCTTT.

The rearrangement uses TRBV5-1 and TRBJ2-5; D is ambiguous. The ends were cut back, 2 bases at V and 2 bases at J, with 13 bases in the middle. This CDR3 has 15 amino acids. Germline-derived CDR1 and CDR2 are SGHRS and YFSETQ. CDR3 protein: CASSFSGGPQETQYF. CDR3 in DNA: TGCGCCAGCAGCTTTTCTGGCGGACCACAAGAGACCCAGTACTTC.

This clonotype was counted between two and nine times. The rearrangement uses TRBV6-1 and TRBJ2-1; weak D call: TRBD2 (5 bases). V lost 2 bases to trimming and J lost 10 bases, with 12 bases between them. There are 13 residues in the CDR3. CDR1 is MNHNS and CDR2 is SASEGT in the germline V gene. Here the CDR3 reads CASSEWRKSEQFF. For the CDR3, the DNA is TGTGCCAGCAGTGAATGGAGGAAAAGCGAGCAGTTCTTC.

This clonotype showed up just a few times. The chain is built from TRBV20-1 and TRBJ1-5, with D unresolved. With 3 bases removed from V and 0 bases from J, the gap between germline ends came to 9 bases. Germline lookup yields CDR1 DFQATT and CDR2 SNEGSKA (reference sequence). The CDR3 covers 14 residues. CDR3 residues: CSAREPYSNQPQHF. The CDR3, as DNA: TGCAGTGCTAGGGAGCCATATAGCAATCAGCCCCAGCATTTT.

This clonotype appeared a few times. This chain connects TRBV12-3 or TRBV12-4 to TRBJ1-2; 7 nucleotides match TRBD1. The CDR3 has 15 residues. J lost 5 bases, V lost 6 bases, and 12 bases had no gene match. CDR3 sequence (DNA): TGTGCCAGCAGCCGTAACCCACCGGGACAGTATGGCTACACCTTC. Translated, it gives CASSRNPPGQYGYTF.

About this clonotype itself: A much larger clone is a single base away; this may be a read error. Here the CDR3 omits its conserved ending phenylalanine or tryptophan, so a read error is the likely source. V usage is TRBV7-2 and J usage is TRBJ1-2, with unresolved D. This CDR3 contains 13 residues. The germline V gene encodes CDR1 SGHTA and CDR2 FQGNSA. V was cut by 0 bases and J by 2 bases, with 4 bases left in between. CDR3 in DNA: TGTGCCAGCAGCTTAGCGGGGAACTATGGCTACACCCTC. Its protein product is CASSLAGNYGYTL.

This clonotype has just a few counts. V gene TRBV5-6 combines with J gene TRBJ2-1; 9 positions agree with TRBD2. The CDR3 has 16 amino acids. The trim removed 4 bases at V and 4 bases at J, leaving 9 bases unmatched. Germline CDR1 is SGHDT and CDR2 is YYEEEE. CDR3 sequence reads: CASSISGSPPYNEQFF. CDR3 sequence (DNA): TGTGCCAGCAGCATTAGCGGGAGCCCTCCATACAATGAGCAGTTCTTC.

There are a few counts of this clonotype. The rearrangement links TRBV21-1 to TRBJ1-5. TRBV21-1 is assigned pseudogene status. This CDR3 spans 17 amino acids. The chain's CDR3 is CASKKPVGQRYNQPQHF. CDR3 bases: TGTGCCAGCAAAAAACCGGTAGGGCAGAGATACAATCAGCCCCAGCATTTT.

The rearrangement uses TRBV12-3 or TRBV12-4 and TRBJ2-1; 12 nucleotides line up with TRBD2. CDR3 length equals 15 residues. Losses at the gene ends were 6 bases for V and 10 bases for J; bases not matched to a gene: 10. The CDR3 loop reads CASSPTSGRSSEQFF. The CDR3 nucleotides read TGTGCCAGCAGCCCCACTAGCGGGAGGTCCTCGGAGCAGTTCTTC.

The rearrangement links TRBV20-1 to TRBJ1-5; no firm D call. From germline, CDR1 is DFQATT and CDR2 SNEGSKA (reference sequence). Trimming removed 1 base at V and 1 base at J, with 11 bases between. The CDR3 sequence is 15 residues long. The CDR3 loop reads CSARGGQGSNQPQHF. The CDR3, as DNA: TGCAGTGCTAGAGGCGGTCAAGGGAGCAATCAGCCCCAGCATTTT.

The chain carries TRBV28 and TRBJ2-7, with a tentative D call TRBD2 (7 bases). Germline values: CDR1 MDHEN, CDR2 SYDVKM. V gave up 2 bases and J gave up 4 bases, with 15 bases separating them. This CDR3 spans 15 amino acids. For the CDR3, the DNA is TGTGCCAGCAGTTTAGGGGTACAGGGAGGGTACGAGCAGTACTTC. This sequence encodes CASSLGVQGGYEQYF.

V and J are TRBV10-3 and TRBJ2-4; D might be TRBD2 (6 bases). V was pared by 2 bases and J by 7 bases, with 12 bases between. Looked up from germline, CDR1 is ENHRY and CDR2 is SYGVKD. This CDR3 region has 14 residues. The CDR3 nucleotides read TGTGCCATCAGTGAGGGCGGGACGGGGAACATTCAGTACTTC. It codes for CAISEGGTGNIQYF.

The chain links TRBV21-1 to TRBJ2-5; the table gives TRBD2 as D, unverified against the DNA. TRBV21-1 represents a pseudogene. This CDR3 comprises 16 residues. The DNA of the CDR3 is TGTGCCAGCAGCACGGGGCTAGCGGGAGCCCAAGAGACCCAGTACTTC. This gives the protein CASSTGLAGAQETQYF.

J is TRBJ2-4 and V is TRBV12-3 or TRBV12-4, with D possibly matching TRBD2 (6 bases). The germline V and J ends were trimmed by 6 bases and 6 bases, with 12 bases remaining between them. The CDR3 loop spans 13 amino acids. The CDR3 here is CASRLGLINIQYF. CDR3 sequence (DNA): TGTGCCAGCAGACTGGGACTTATAAACATTCAGTACTTC.

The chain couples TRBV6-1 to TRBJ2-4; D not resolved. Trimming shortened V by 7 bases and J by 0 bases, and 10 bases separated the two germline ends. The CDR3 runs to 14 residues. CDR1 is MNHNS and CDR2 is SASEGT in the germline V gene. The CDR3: CASTERGAKNIQYF. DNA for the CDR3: TGTGCCAGCACCGAAAGAGGAGCCAAAAACATTCAGTACTTC.

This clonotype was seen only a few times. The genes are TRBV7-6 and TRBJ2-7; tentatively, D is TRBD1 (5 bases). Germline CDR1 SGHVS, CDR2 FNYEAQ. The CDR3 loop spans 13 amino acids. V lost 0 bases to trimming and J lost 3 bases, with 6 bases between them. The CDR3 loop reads CASSLAQGYEQYF. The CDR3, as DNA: TGTGCCAGCAGCTTAGCGCAGGGCTACGAGCAGTACTTC.

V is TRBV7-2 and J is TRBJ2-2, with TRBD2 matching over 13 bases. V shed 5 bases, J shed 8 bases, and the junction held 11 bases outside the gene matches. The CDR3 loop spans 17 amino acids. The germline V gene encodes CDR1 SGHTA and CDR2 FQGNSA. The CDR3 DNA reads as TGTGCCAGCAGCCCCCCCGGACTAGCGGGAGCGAGAGGGGAGCTGTTTTTT. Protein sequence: CASSPPGLAGARGELFF.

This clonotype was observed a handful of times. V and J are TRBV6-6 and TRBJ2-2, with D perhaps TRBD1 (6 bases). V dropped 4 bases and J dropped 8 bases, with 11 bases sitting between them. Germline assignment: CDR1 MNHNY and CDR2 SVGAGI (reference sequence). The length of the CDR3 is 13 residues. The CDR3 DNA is TGTGCCAGCAGTTTCGCAGGGGAAGGGGAGCTGTTTTTT. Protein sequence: CASSFAGEGELFF.

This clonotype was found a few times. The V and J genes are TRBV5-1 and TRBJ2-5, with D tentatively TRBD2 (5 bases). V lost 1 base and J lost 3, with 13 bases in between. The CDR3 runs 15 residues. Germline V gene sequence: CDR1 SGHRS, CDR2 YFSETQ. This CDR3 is CASSLRTGMEETQYF. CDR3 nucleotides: TGCGCCAGCAGCTTGCGGACGGGGATGGAAGAGACCCAGTACTTC.

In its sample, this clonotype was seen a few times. As DNA, the CDR3 is TGTGCCAGCAAGCGGGACAGGTATAGCAATCAGCCCCAGCATTTT. Translating gives CASKRDRYSNQPQHF. The chain has TRBV6-6 and TRBJ1-5, with 8 bases aligning to TRBD1. CDR1 MNHNY and CDR2 SVGAGI come from the germline V gene (reference sequence). V lost 7 bases, J lost 0 bases, and 5 bases stayed unmatched. This CDR3 has 15 residues.

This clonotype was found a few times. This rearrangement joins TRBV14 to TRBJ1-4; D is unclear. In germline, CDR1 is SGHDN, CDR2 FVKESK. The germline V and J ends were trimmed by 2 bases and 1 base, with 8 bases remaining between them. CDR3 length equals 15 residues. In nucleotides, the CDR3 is TGTGCCAGCAGCCAAATTCGGTTAACTAATGAAAAACTGTTTTTT. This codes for CASSQIRLTNEKLFF.